Sequencing of this T cell receptor (beta chain) was carried out in a study of T cells after yellow fever vaccination (dated by TCRdb to about 2019). Study-level background: The SMART-Seq v4 Ultra Low Input RNA kit was used to prepare libraries from fractions with low cell numbers. To follow T-cell clones before and after both primary and booster YFV17D yellow fever vaccination, bulk TCR alpha and beta repertoires underwent longitudinal sequencing. Two healthy male donors, one aged 18 to 30 and one aged 30 to 40 years, were included in the cohort. Blood samples were taken at several timepoints before and after primary and secondary immunization, and bulk PBMC replicates and cell subsets were isolated. Overall study results and their limits: Compared with the primary T-cell response, the secondary T-cell response was faster but weaker, reaching its peak on day 5 rather than on day 15. Only a couple of donors were included in the study, so the extent to which the findings can be generalized is limited. Most clones expanded after primary vaccination (roughly 96% of CD4 and about 85% of CD8) were re-detected after the booster, suggesting that broad memory maintenance occurred. Computational filtering was needed because FACS-sorted repertoires could contain abundant contaminating clonotypes from the bulk population. A small share of clonotypes occurred in both CD4 and CD8 compartments, likely arising from convergent recombination.

Trimming at the junction amounts to 0 bases on V and 11 bases on J, and the germline ends lie 8 bases apart. From the cysteine through the phenylalanine, the CDR3 covers 12 amino acids. CDR3 DNA only is kept here, 36 bases in frame from base 1. Per the germline V gene, KGHDR is the CDR1 and SFDVKD is the CDR2. The sample's treatment or condition, from its label and the paper: live attenuated yellow fever vaccine strain. At each blood-draw timepoint, two biological replicates of bulk PBMCs were obtained. A standard Ficoll-Paque protocol was used to isolate PBMCs from peripheral blood. RNA was extracted with TriZol from bulk PBMCs, CD4 and CD8 fractions, and dextramer-positive and dextramer-negative fractions. TCR cDNA was synthesized by 5'RACE template switching, which introduced a universal primer site and unique molecular identifiers. cDNA synthesis was primed from both the TCR alpha and TCR beta constant segments. Library amplification involved two PCR steps, and the second step added sample barcodes and sequencing adapters. Sequencing of libraries was performed on Illumina HiSeq 2500 (2x100 bp) or NovaSeq (2x150 bp). In the paper's pipeline: Reads were demultiplexed and collapsed into UMI consensus sequences with MIGEC, and V(D)J alignment was performed with MiXCR. Vaccine-responding clonotypes were identified with edgeR using replicate PBMC samples, with FDR below 0.01 and a log2 fold change above 5 up to day 15 being required. Bulk clonotypes were assigned CD4 or CD8 identity according to which sequenced CD4 or CD8 repertoire held them at higher abundance. The public reads were run again by TCRdb, first through fastp at Q25 and then through MiXCR, and only productive beta chains were kept. Merged by CDR3 protein, the rows form single entries marked with the most common genes and DNA. The V and J calls shown here were made by TCRdb, not taken from the authors' results. The sample yields approximately 550,000 distinct CDR3 sequences; 15% to 20% were counted once. The ten biggest clones cover approximately 14% of the sample.

This clonotype was seen only a few times. This clone's antigen is unknown. Base qualities are not recorded, but no much larger clone differs from it by a single base. The chain is assembled from TRBV24-1 and TRBJ2-3, and the D gene may be TRBD2, 5 bases matching. This TCR derives from a man aged 30-40 years who received the YFV17D yellow fever vaccine. Sequenced material: PBMCs, taken 15 days after the yellow fever booster vaccination. The sequenced DNA: TGTGCCACCAGTGATTTGAGCGGAATGCAGTATTTT. This gives the protein CATSDLSGMQYF.